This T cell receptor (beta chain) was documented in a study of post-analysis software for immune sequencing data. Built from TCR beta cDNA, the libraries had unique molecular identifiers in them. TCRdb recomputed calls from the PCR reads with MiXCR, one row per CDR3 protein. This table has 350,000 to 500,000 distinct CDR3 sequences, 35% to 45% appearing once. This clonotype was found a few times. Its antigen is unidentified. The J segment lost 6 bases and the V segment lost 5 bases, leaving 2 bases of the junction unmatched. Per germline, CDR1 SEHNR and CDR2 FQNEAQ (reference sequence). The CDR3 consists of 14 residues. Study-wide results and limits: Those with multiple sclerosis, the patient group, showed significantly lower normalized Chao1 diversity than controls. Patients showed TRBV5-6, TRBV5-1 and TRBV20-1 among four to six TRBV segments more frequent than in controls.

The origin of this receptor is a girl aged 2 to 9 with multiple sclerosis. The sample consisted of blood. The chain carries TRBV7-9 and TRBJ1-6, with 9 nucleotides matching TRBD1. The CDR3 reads CASSQDRGNSPLHF. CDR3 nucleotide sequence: TGTGCCAGCAGCCAGGACAGGGGTAATTCACCCCTCCACTTT.